This TCR beta chain comes out of a study of memory CD4+ T cells and cytomegalovirus serostatus. Study background: Of the healthy Belgian adults, 9 were CMV seropositive and 20 to 30 seronegative. General study findings and limits: Of under 200 reported CMV TCRbeta sequences, just over 65 were found in memory CD4+ repertoires.

Germline CDR1 and CDR2: SGDLS and YYNGEE. V was shortened by 6 bases and J by 5 bases, with 15 bases between the two germline ends. This CDR3 spans 13 amino acids. Original handling: Out-of-frame sequences were removed, leaving a few million distinct TCRbeta sequences. The table came from immunoSEQ multiplex PCR; TCRdb's copy has only in-frame clones and leaves some out. The D gene and trimming were derived from the DNA, and the V and J assignments and clone size from that table. The top ten clones hold approximately 5% of a sample with some 40,000 clones, around 80% of them seen once. Turning to this clone: As yet, its antigen is unknown.

The sort gate was single viable CD3+CD4+CD8-CD45RO+ cells for memory CD4+ T cells. CMV serostatus came from serum IgG against pp150, pp28, p38, p52. Sequences were obtained from memory CD4+ T cells from blood. The chain joins TRBV9 to TRBJ2-7; D might be TRBD2 (6 bases). The TCR comes from an adult in good health and CMV-seropositive. The CDR3 nucleotides read TGTGCCAGCATTACCCCGGGGGTGCACGAGCAGTACTTC. Amino acids: CASITPGVHEQYF.